This is a list of T cell receptor beta chains from one sample in a study of shared clonotypes between healthy human individuals. Sequencing used immunoSEQ multiplex PCR; TCRdb keeps in-frame clones, though not all of them. The table lists roughly 640,000 clones, less than 98% of them singletons, with less than 0.065% in the top ten. What was sequenced was naive CD4+ T cells sorted from blood. Source of these receptors: a woman in her 30s in good health. Each CDR3 is given with its conserved first and last residue. Each record gives: J gene, D gene, clone size, V gene, CDR3 DNA, CDR3 protein. The D gene is left open where the match is weak. Only some rows state a clone size, as once, few, many or a class for expanded clones.

TRBJ2-3,NA,NA,TRBV2,TGTGCCAGCCCCCCCGGAGGGGCCTACTTCACAGATACGCAGTATTTT,CASPPGGAYFTDTQYF
TRBJ1-1,NA,NA,TRBV5-1,TGCGCCAGCAGCTTCGGGCAGGGAGTCAACACTGAAGCTTTCTTT,CASSFGQGVNTEAFF
TRBJ2-7,NA,NA,TRBV2,TGTGCCAGCAGTGAAGCTCGGGTTGGGGCGGGAGAGCAGTACTTC,CASSEARVGAGEQYF
TRBJ1-5,NA,NA,TRBV6-1,TGTGCCAGCAGTGATTTGGCATTCAATCAGCCCCAGCATTTT,CASSDLAFNQPQHF
TRBJ2-7,TRBD1,NA,TRBV7-4,TGTGCCAGCAGCTTAGACCCGACAGGGGGCCAATCCTACGAGCAGTACTTC,CASSLDPTGGQSYEQYF
TRBJ1-4,NA,NA,TRBV11-3,TGTGCCAGCAGCTTAGAGTCCTCCACCACCCCCGAAAAACTGTTTTTT,CASSLESSTTPEKLFF
TRBJ2-3,NA,NA,TRBV6-5,TGTGCCAGCCTGTCGGTGGGTACAGATACGCAGTATTTT,CASLSVGTDTQYF
TRBJ2-7,NA,once,TRBV25-1,TGTGCCAGCAGCCGAAATTTTGAGCAGTACTTC,CASSRNFEQYF
TRBJ2-2,TRBD2,NA,TRBV5-1,TGCGCCAGCAGCTGGACTAGCGGGAACACCGGGGAGCTGTTTTTT,CASSWTSGNTGELFF
TRBJ2-2,NA,NA,TRBV7-2,TGTGCCAGCAGCTTAGTGTGGGGGCGACTTGAAACCGGGGAGCTGTTTTTT,CASSLVWGRLETGELFF
TRBJ1-2,NA,NA,TRBV5-5,TGTGCCAGCAGCTTGACGGTAGCAAACTATGGCTACACCTTC,CASSLTVANYGYTF
TRBJ2-7,NA,NA,TRBV7-8,TGTGCCAGCAGCCCTCAGGGAAGTTCCTACGAGCAGTACTTC,CASSPQGSSYEQYF
TRBJ1-1,NA,once,TRBV9,TGTGCCAGCAGCGTAGGAGGAGGGGAGAACACTGAAGCTTTCTTT,CASSVGGGENTEAFF
TRBJ2-6,NA,NA,TRBV28,TGTGCCAGCAGCCCATTGGGGGCAGGGGATTCTGGGGCCAACGTCCTGACTTTC,CASSPLGAGDSGANVLTF
TRBJ2-3,TRBD2,once,TRBV25-1,TGTGCCAGCAGTGAATGGGAGGGCAGGGCAAGCACAGATACGCAGTATTTT,CASSEWEGRASTDTQYF
TRBJ2-7,NA,NA,TRBV16,TGTGCCAGCAGCCAATTCACGGGGCCCTACGAGCAGTACTTC,CASSQFTGPYEQYF
TRBJ2-7,NA,NA,TRBV2,TGTGCCAGCAGTGGGAGTCAGGGGGGCTACGAGCAGTACTTC,CASSGSQGGYEQYF
TRBJ2-7,TRBD2,NA,TRBV18,TGTGCCAGCTCACCATGGACTAGCGGGGCCAGCTCCTACGAGCAGTACTTC,CASSPWTSGASSYEQYF
TRBJ2-3,TRBD1,NA,TRBV6-6,TGTGCCAGCAGCCCGTGGGGACAGGGGACCACAGATACGCAGTATTTT,CASSPWGQGTTDTQYF
TRBJ2-1,NA,NA,TRBV5-1,TGCGCCAGCAGCTTGGAAGGAGAGGACTACAATGAGCAGTTCTTC,CASSLEGEDYNEQFF
TRBJ2-1,TRBD2,NA,TRBV7-9,TGTGCCAGCAGCTCTGGGACTAGCGGGCAGGATGAGCAGTTCTTC,CASSSGTSGQDEQFF
TRBJ1-4,TRBD1,NA,TRBV19,TGTGCCAGTAGTGGACGGACAGGAACTAATGAAAAACTGTTTTTT,CASSGRTGTNEKLFF
TRBJ2-5,NA,NA,TRBV5-3,TGTGCCAGAAGCCCTCGGGTAGTGGGGCCTGAAGAGACCCAGTACTTC,CARSPRVVGPEETQYF
TRBJ1-5,NA,NA,TRBV19,TGTGCCAGTAGTATACTTGGGTCCTCAAATCAGCCCCAGCATTTT,CASSILGSSNQPQHF
TRBJ1-5,NA,NA,TRBV7-9,TGTGCCAGCAGTGGGGCAGGGCCCAATCAGCCCCAGCATTTT,CASSGAGPNQPQHF
TRBJ1-2,TRBD1,NA,TRBV7-9,TGTGCCAGCAGCTACCCAGTGACAGGGAAGGGCTACACCTTC,CASSYPVTGKGYTF
TRBJ2-2,NA,NA,TRBV28,TGTGCCAGCCGCGTTCGGCTGGGTGGCGGGGAGCTGTTTTTT,CASRVRLGGGELFF
TRBJ2-7,NA,NA,TRBV2,TGTGCCACGCTCGGACACGACCCCTACGAGCAGTACTTC,CATLGHDPYEQYF
TRBJ1-5,NA,once,TRBV19,TGTGCCAGTAGTATAGCCGGGACTCGAGTCGATCAGCCCCAGCATTTT,CASSIAGTRVDQPQHF
TRBJ2-1,TRBD2,NA,TRBV6-4,TGTGCCAGCAAAAGCGGGAGCTCCTACAATGAGCAGTTCTTC,CASKSGSSYNEQFF
TRBJ1-3,NA,NA,TRBV11-1,TGTGCCAGCAGCCTATCGAACACCATATATTTT,CASSLSNTIYF
TRBJ2-1,TRBD2,NA,TRBV6-5,TGTGCCAGCAGCCGAACTAGCGGTTCCTACAATGAGCAGTTCTTC,CASSRTSGSYNEQFF
TRBJ2-2,TRBD1,NA,TRBV5-4,TGTGCCAGCAGTACCCGAACTGGGACAGAAAGGGCCGGGGAGCTGTTTTTT,CASSTRTGTERAGELFF
TRBJ1-2,NA,NA,TRBV27,TGTGCCAGCAGGAGCCTGCAAAACTATGGCTACACCTTC,CASRSLQNYGYTF
TRBJ2-7,NA,NA,TRBV6-6,TGTGCCAGCAGCTCGGACTTATGGGCCAGCGAGCAGTACTTC,CASSSDLWASEQYF
TRBJ2-1,TRBD2,NA,TRBV6-1,TGTGCCAGCAGTGGGGGACTAGCGGGAGGTTACAATGAGCAGTTCTTC,CASSGGLAGGYNEQFF
TRBJ1-1,TRBD1,NA,TRBV28,TGTGCCAGCAGTCGGAGGGGGATGAGGGACAGGGCGAACACTGAAGCTTTCTTT,CASSRRGMRDRANTEAFF
TRBJ2-2,NA,NA,TRBV1,TGCACCAGCAGCACTAGTCCGGGAAGAAGGGTTCCCGGGGAGCTGTTTTTT,CTSSTSPGRRVPGELFF
TRBJ2-7,TRBD1,once,TRBV28,TGTGCCGCTCACAGGGGGAGTCACGAGCAGTACTTC,CAAHRGSHEQYF
TRBJ1-1,NA,few,TRBV7-2,TGTGCCAGCAGCTTACCCGTTCGCACTGAAGCTTTCTTT,CASSLPVRTEAFF
TRBJ2-5,NA,NA,TRBV28,TGTGCCACCTCTGGGGGGGGCGTGGAGACCCAGTACTTC,CATSGGGVETQYF
TRBJ2-5,NA,NA,TRBV6-1,TGTGCCAGCAGTGCCCAATGGTTAGAGACCCAGTACTTC,CASSAQWLETQYF
TRBJ1-2,NA,NA,TRBV11-2,TGTGCCAGCAGCTTAGGGGTGTGGGGGCTGCAATATTATGGCTACACCTTC,CASSLGVWGLQYYGYTF
TRBJ1-6,NA,once,TRBV18,TGTGCTTCCGGGCTGGGTTCGAATTCACCCCTCCACTTT,CASGLGSNSPLHF
TRBJ2-5,NA,NA,TRBV5-1,TGCGCCAGCAGCCCCGGACAGCTACAAGAGACCCAGTACTTC,CASSPGQLQETQYF
TRBJ2-1,NA,NA,TRBV28,TGTGCCAGCAGTTTATGGGGGGACCGAGGCGATGAGCAGTTCTTC,CASSLWGDRGDEQFF
TRBJ1-2,NA,NA,TRBV28,TGTGCCAGCAGTTTATCTGGGCAGGGGCTCTATGGCTACACCTTC,CASSLSGQGLYGYTF
TRBJ2-5,NA,NA,TRBV29-1,TGCAGCGTTGGTGAGGGGTCCGGGCGAGAGACCCAGTACTTC,CSVGEGSGRETQYF
TRBJ1-3,TRBD1,NA,TRBV2,TGTGCCAGCAGGACAGGGGGTGGAAACACCATATATTTT,CASRTGGGNTIYF
TRBJ2-7,NA,NA,TRBV5-5,TGTGCCAGCAGCTTAGGCAGGGTATCCCACGAGCAGTACTTC,CASSLGRVSHEQYF
TRBJ2-3,NA,NA,TRBV27,TGTGCCAGCAGACCCTTGGGGGGAGATACGCAGTATTTT,CASRPLGGDTQYF
TRBJ2-1,TRBD2,NA,TRBV27,TGTGCCAGCAGTTTATGGGCGGGAGGCTCCTACAATGAGCAGTTCTTC,CASSLWAGGSYNEQFF
TRBJ1-1,NA,NA,TRBV28,TGTGCCAGCAGTGGCTCGGACAGAGGTGATGAAGCTTTCTTT,CASSGSDRGDEAFF
TRBJ1-5,TRBD1,NA,TRBV9,TGTGCCAGCAGCGTAGGACAGGGGGCGGATCAGCCCCAGCATTTT,CASSVGQGADQPQHF
TRBJ1-2,NA,NA,TRBV11-2,TGTGCCAGCAGCCCTCCGGGGGGGCCGTATGGCTACACCTTC,CASSPPGGPYGYTF
TRBJ2-7,TRBD2,NA,TRBV19,TGTGCCAGTAGTATAGGGCTCATAGCGGGACCCTACGAGCAGTACTTC,CASSIGLIAGPYEQYF
TRBJ2-7,TRBD1,NA,TRBV5-1,TGCGCCAGCAGCTACTCCAGGACAGGGAGATACGACGAGCAGTACTTC,CASSYSRTGRYDEQYF
TRBJ2-5,NA,NA,TRBV28,TGTGCCAGCAAGGGCAAAGAGACCCAGTACTTC,CASKGKETQYF
TRBJ2-7,NA,NA,TRBV21-1,TGTGCCAGCAGCAAAGTGGCAAGAACCGAGCAGTACTTC,CASSKVARTEQYF
TRBJ1-4,NA,NA,TRBV7-9,TGTGCCAGCAGCTTAGGTCGGGACGGATACGAAAAACTGTTTTTT,CASSLGRDGYEKLFF